The clone carrying this TCR beta chain was counted between two and nine times. Its antigen is undetermined. Mouse names are used for the genes. Sequencing ends 1 residue short of the CDR3 end; the germline J gene provides the rest. This specimen belongs to a study of tissue T cells after allogeneic stem cell transplantation. Findings and caveats of the study: Across patients, clones rarely overlapped, yet motif clusters were shared tissue-specifically.

The length of the CDR3 is 14 residues. The V and J ends lost 0 bases and 4 bases, in that order; junction bases with no gene match: 3. Germline V gene sequence: CDR1 NNHDY, CDR2 SYVADS. TCRbeta CDR3 was sequenced at survey depth with template counts. The repertoire was sequenced with immunoSEQ multiplex PCR; TCRdb's copy has only in-frame clones and lacks some. The sample has about 48,000 clones, roughly 73% seen once. The clonotype originates from a pool of C57BL/6 mice in good health. The V gene is TRBV13-3, the J gene TRBJ2-7, with 8 bases lining up with TRBD1. Input material: sorted cells pooled from one or two spleens. CDR3 residues: CASSDDRGSYEQYF. The CDR3 DNA, read in part, is TGTGCCAGCAGTGATGACAGGGGGTCTTATGAACAGTAC.